Below are 20 T cell receptor beta chains sequenced from a single sample in a study of cytomegalovirus exposure and HLA in healthy donors. PCR was performed using 60 Vbeta and 13 Jbeta primers. Method: immunoSEQ multiplex PCR; TCRdb's copy keeps in-frame clones and lacks some. The table records 190,000 or so clones, under 85% of them present only once. Sequenced input: PBMCs. The receptors come from a man aged 50 to 59 in good health and CMV-seronegative.

This sequence joins TRBV27 and TRBJ1-2, with D perhaps TRBD1 (5 bases). The germline CDR1 and CDR2 sequences are MNHEY and SMNVEV (reference sequence). The CDR3 totals 12 residues. V lost 6 bases and J 10 bases, leaving 15 bases between the germline ends. The CDR3 sequence is CASRKYQGAYTF. The CDR3 DNA reads as TGTGCCAGCAGGAAATATCAGGGTGCCTACACCTTC.

This rearrangement joins TRBV7-6 to TRBJ2-1; D gene ambiguous. Germline V gene sequence: CDR1 SGHVS, CDR2 FNYEAQ. V shed 5 bases and J shed 0 bases, with 8 bases lying between them. The CDR3 is 14 residues long. The CDR3: CASSLSNSYNEQFF. CDR3 in DNA: TGTGCCAGCAGCCTAAGTAACTCCTACAATGAGCAGTTCTTC.

The chain carries TRBV6-1 and TRBJ1-5, with 7 bases that match TRBD1. Trimming took 4 bases from V and 2 from J; bases not matched to a gene: 8. This CDR3 contains 16 residues. Germline V gene data show CDR1 as MNHNS and CDR2 as SASEGT. This chain's CDR3 is CASSVEGASGNQPQHF. The CDR3, as DNA: TGTGCCAGCAGTGTTGAGGGGGCCTCAGGCAATCAGCCCCAGCATTTT.

The J gene is TRBJ2-2, the V gene TRBV6-6; the D gene is possibly TRBD2 (6 bases). The CDR3 sequence is 16 residues long. V shed 6 bases and J shed 2 bases, with 16 bases lying between them. Germline V CDR1 and CDR2: MNHNY, SVGAGI (reference sequence). This CDR3 reads CASRKIRGNNTGELFF. The CDR3 DNA reads TGTGCCAGCAGGAAAATACGGGGGAACAACACCGGGGAGCTGTTTTTT.

The CDR3 here is CASSVDRFQGAGNTIYF. The CDR3 DNA reads TGTGCCAGCAGCGTAGATAGATTCCAGGGTGCAGGAAACACCATATATTTT. This chain links TRBV9 with TRBJ1-3; D possibly corresponds to TRBD1 (5 bases). The V and J ends lost 0 bases and 4 bases respectively, with 17 bases between them. Per germline, CDR1 SGDLS and CDR2 YYNGEE. The CDR3 sequence is 17 residues long.

V gene TRBV7-9 combines with J gene TRBJ1-6; perhaps TRBD1 as D (6 bases). From germline, CDR1 is SEHNR and CDR2 FQNEAQ (reference sequence). V gave up 5 bases and J gave up 9 bases, with 20 bases separating them. The CDR3 is 16 residues long. This CDR3 is CASSPDGGAGGSPLHF. The CDR3 region has the DNA TGTGCCAGCAGCCCAGATGGGGGCGCGGGAGGTTCACCCCTCCACTTT. Variable domain in full (rest from reference TRBV7-9 and TRBJ1-6): DTGVSQNPRHKITKRGQNVTFRCDPISEHNRLYWYRQTLGQGPEFLTYFQNEAQLEKSRLLSDRFSAERPKGSFSTLEIQRTEQGDSAMYLCASSPDGGAGGSPLHFGNGTRLTVT.

The V gene is TRBV7-9, the J gene TRBJ2-7; no definite D call. Germline-derived CDR1 and CDR2 are SEHNR and FQNEAQ (reference sequence). The ends were cut back, 5 bases at V and 8 bases at J, with 16 bases in the middle. The CDR3 sequence is 13 residues long. CDR3 protein: CASSTIATGQQYF. The DNA for the CDR3 is TGTGCCAGCAGCACTATAGCCACTGGTCAGCAGTACTTC.

This rearrangement joins TRBV7-8 to TRBJ2-4; 8 nucleotides align to TRBD1. V shed 2 bases and J 3 bases; nucleotides not matched to a gene: 6. Germline V lookup: CDR1 SGHVS, CDR2 FQNEAQ. There are 16 residues in the CDR3. The CDR3 DNA sequence: TGTGCCAGCAGCTTAAATCAGGGGGCGGTCAAAAACATTCAGTACTTC. This encodes CASSLNQGAVKNIQYF.

The genes are TRBV4-1 and TRBJ2-1, with 13 bases matching TRBD2. There are 17 residues in the CDR3. Germline trimming cut 1 base from V and 6 bases from J; bases unmatched to any gene: 6. CDR1 is MGHRA, CDR2 YSYEKL, per germline. CDR3 in amino acids: CASSQGLAGGKGNEQFF. Written as DNA, the CDR3 is TGCGCCAGCAGCCAAGGACTAGCGGGAGGTAAGGGCAATGAGCAGTTCTTC.

The chain has TRBV6-4 and TRBJ2-5, with TRBD2 identical over 9 bases. The J segment lost 3 bases and the V segment lost 2 bases, leaving 4 bases of the junction unmatched. The CDR3 loop spans 15 amino acids. CDR1 and CDR2 from the germline V gene are MRHNA and SNTAGT. CDR3 coding DNA: TGTGCCAGCAGTGACGCGACTAGCGGCAAAGAGACCCAGTACTTC. This encodes CASSDATSGKETQYF.

This clone was observed a single time. The gene calls are TRBV28 and TRBJ2-3, with 7 bases identical to TRBD2. V lost 0 bases and J lost 4; bases outside the gene matches: 4. Per the germline V gene, CDR1 is MDHEN and CDR2 is SYDVKM. The CDR3 covers 15 residues. This chain's CDR3 is CASSLWAGRADTQYF. The CDR3 nucleotides read TGTGCCAGCAGTTTATGGGCAGGGAGGGCAGATACGCAGTATTTT.

Turning to this clone: Germline and junction disagree at one end, which may indicate a read error. The CDR3 sequence is CASSRGGRGELFF. The CDR3 nucleotides are TGTGCTAGCAGCCGAGGGGGAAGAGGGGAGCTGTTTTTT. This chain uses TRBV7-7 with TRBJ2-2; tentatively, D is TRBD1 (6 bases). CDR1 and CDR2 (germline): SSHAT, FNYEAQ (reference sequence). The CDR3 has 13 amino acids.

The V gene is TRBV5-1, the J gene TRBJ2-3, with TRBD2 matching 8 bases. The junction had 7 bases not matched to a gene; V was cut back by 3 bases and J by 7 bases. Germline CDR1 and CDR2: SGHRS and YFSETQ. CDR3 length equals 14 residues. The CDR3 nucleotides read TGCGCCAGCAGCTCGGGACTAGGTCGCTATACGCAGTATTTT. Protein sequence: CASSSGLGRYTQYF.

The rearrangement links TRBV7-3 to TRBJ1-1; the D gene is possibly TRBD1 (5 bases). V was pared by 1 base and J by 4 bases, with 10 bases between. The length of the CDR3 is 14 residues. Germline loops: CDR1 SGHTA, CDR2 FQGTGA. CDR3 sequence: CASSLKGVSTEAFF. CDR3 bases: TGTGCCAGCAGCTTAAAAGGGGTAAGCACTGAAGCTTTCTTT. Full variable domain (missing parts from reference TRBV7-3 and TRBJ1-1): GAGVSQTPSNKVTEKGKYVELRCDPISGHTALYWYRQSLGQGPEFLIYFQGTGAADDSGLPNDRFFAVRPEGSVSTLKIQRTERGDSAVYLCASSLKGVSTEAFFGQGTRLTVV.

The chain's CDR3 is CASRFTGGYGYTF. CDR3 sequence (DNA): TGTGCCAGCAGGTTTACAGGGGGCTATGGCTACACCTTC. This chain connects TRBV5-5 to TRBJ1-2; 8 bases line up with TRBD1. This CDR3 has 13 amino acids. V lost 5 bases to trimming and J lost 4 bases; unmatched junction nucleotides: 4. Germline CDR1 is SGHKS and CDR2 is YYEKEE (reference sequence).

The V call is TRBV5-1, the J call TRBJ2-3; 10 bases align to TRBD2. The V gene end was trimmed by 3 bases and the J gene end by 2 bases; junction bases not matched to a gene: 3. In germline, CDR1 is SGHRS, CDR2 YFSETQ. The length of the CDR3 is 15 residues. CDR3 sequence: CASSSSGSHTDTQYF. CDR3 nucleotide sequence: TGCGCCAGCAGCTCTAGCGGGAGCCACACAGATACGCAGTATTTT. The whole variable domain, filled in from reference TRBV5-1 and TRBJ2-3, reads KAGVTQTPRYLIKTRGQQVTLSCSPISGHRSVSWYQQTPGQGLQFLFEYFSETQRNKGNFPGRFSGRQFSNSRSEMNVSTLELGDSALYLCASSSSGSHTDTQYFGPGTRLTVL.

This chain links TRBV11-3 with TRBJ2-7, with 8 bases lining up with TRBD2. The germline CDR1 and CDR2 sequences are SGHNT and YENEEA. J was trimmed by 5 bases and V by 4 bases; bases with no gene match: 10. The CDR3 contains 15 residues. Here the CDR3 DNA reads TGTGCCAGCAGCTCTCCCGTAGCGGGGCCCAACGAGCAGTACTTC. Translating it yields CASSSPVAGPNEQYF. The full variable domain, rest sourced from reference TRBV11-3 and TRBJ2-7, is EAGVVQSPRYKIIEKKQPVAFWCNPISGHNTLYWYLQNLGQGPELLIRYENEEAVDDSQLPKDRFSAERLKGVDSTLKIQPAELGDSAVYLCASSSPVAGPNEQYFGPGTRLTVT.

The sample holds one count of this clone. The J gene is TRBJ2-1, the V gene TRBV14; 10 bases are a match to TRBD2. After removal of 4 bases from V and 9 bases from J, the junction contained 12 bases not matched to a gene. The CDR3 is 16 amino acids. Germline V gene lookup returns CDR1 SGHDN and CDR2 FVKESK. CDR3 coding DNA: TGTGCCAGCAGCCCCCCCAAAGCTAGCGGGAGTGGTGAGCAGTTCTTC. Translation gives CASSPPKASGSGEQFF.

The CDR3 here is CASSARLAGGREQFF. As DNA, the CDR3 is TGTGCCAGCAGTGCCCGACTAGCGGGAGGGCGGGAGCAGTTCTTC. The rearrangement joins TRBV25-1 to TRBJ2-1; 14 bases map to TRBD2. The CDR3 sequence is 15 residues long. CDR1 MGHDK and CDR2 SYGVNS come from the germline V gene. The V and J ends lost 4 bases and 10 bases, in that order; junction bases with no gene match: 6.

J is TRBJ1-5 and V is TRBV30, with TRBD1 matching over 9 bases. V was clipped by 1 base and J by 10 bases; unmatched bases: 5. The CDR3 is 13 residues long. Germline CDR1 GTSNPN, CDR2 SVGIG (reference sequence). The CDR3 bases are TGTGCCTGGAGTGCCGGACAGGGGAGACCCCAGCATTTT. This translates into CAWSAGQGRPQHF.